Following are 5 T cell receptor beta chains from one sample sequenced in a study of blood T cells in healthy people across ages. A second PCR, run for roughly 7 to 12 cycles, used a sample-barcoded 5' primer plus a J-beta primer mix. TCRdb itself ran the 5' RACE reads through MiXCR, one entry per CDR3 protein. The sample lists about 1.5 million distinct CDR3 sequences, around 40% occurring once. Material: blood. The source is a woman between 18 and 30 years old in good health.

This clonotype has more than one count but fewer than ten. One junction end does not reproduce the germline sequence, and a read error may be involved. The chain is built from TRBV4-3 and TRBJ2-1, with D perhaps matching TRBD2 (5 bases). The CDR3 length is 16 residues. Germline CDR1 reads LGHNA; CDR2 reads YSLEER. The CDR3 spells CASRQGRAALGNEQFF. The CDR3 DNA sequence: TGCGCCAGCAGACAAGGGCGGGCGGCGCTGGGGAATGAGCAGTTCTTC.

The chain is built from TRBV29-1 and TRBJ2-4; TRBD2 matches 10 bases. The CDR3 has 14 residues. Trimming removed 4 bases from V and 13 bases from J; junction bases left unmatched: 13. Germline V lookup: CDR1 SQVTM, CDR2 ANQGSEA. CDR3 DNA: TGCAGCGTTGCTAGACTAGCGGGTGGTCATGAGCAGTACTTC. Its protein product is CSVARLAGGHEQYF. The full variable domain, in which reference TRBV29-1 and TRBJ2-4 provide the parts outside the CDR3, is SAVISQKPSRDICQRGTSLTIQCQVDSQVTMMFWYRQQPGQSLTLIATANQGSEATYESGFVIDKFPISRPNLTFSTLTVSNMSPEDSSIYLCSVARLAGGHEQYFGAGTRLSVL.

Points on this clonotype: A junction end diverges from the germline sequence, so it may reflect a read error. This chain joins TRBV13 and TRBJ2-5; 7 bases are shared with TRBD1. Looked up from germline, CDR1 is PRHDT and CDR2 is FYEKMQ (reference sequence). There are 15 residues in the CDR3. CDR3 DNA: TGTGCCAGCAGCGAAGAACGGACAGGTCAAGAGGCCCAGTACTTC. Amino acids: CASSEERTGQEAQYF.

CDR3 sequence (DNA): TGCGCCAGCAGCCAAGATTATGAAGCGGGGGGGGTCAATGAGCAGTTCTTC. The encoded protein is CASSQDYEAGGVNEQFF. The V and J genes are TRBV4-3 and TRBJ2-1; 10 bases agree with TRBD2. V trimming: 0 bases; J trimming: 6 bases; junction bases outside the gene matches: 8. In germline, CDR1 is LGHNA, CDR2 YSLEER. This CDR3 has 17 amino acids.

The rearrangement uses TRBV29-1 and TRBJ1-5; D is undetermined. CDR1 SQVTM and CDR2 ANQGSEA come from the germline V gene. The CDR3 covers 11 residues. The V end was cut by 7 bases, the J end by 8 bases, with 12 bases between. The CDR3 DNA reads as TGCAGCGCGGGTCTGAACGAGCCCCAGCATTTT. It specifies CSAGLNEPQHF.